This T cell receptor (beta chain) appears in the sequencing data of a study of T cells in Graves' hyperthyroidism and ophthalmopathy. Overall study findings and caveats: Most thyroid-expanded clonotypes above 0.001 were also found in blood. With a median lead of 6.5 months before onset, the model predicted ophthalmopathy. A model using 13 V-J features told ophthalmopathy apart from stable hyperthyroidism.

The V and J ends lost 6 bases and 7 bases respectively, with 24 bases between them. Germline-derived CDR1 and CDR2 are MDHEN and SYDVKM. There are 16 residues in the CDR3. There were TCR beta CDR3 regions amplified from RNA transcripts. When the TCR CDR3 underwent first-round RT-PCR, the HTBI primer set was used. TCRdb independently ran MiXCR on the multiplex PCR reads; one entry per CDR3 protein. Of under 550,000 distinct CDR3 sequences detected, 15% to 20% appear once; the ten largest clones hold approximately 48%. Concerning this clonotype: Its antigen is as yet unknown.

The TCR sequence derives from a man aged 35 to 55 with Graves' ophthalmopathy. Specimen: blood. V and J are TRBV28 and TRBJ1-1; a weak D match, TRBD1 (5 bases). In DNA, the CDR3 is TGTGCCAGCAGCCCAAGGAGGGTACAGGAGGGTGGTGAAGCTTTCTTT. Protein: CASSPRRVQEGGEAFF. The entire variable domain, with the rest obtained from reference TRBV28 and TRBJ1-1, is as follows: DVKVTQSSRYLVKRTGEKVFLECVQDMDHENMFWYRQDPGLGLRLIYFSYDVKMKEKGDIPEGYSVSREKKERFSLILESASTNQTSMYLCASSPRRVQEGGEAFFGQGTRLTVV.